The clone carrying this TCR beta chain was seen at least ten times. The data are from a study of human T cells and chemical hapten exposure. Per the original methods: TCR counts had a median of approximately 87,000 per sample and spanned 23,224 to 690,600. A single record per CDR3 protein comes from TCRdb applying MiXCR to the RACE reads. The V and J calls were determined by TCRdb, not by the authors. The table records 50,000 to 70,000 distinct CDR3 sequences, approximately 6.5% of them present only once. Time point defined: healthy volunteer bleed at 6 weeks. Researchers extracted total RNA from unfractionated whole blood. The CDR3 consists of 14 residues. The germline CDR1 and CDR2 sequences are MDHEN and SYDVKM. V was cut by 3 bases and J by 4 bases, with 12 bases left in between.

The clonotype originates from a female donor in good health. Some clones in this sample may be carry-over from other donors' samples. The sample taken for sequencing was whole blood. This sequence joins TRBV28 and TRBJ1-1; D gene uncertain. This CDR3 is CASSFRPSATEAFF. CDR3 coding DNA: TGTGCCAGCAGTTTCCGTCCGTCAGCCACTGAAGCTTTCTTT.